The present T cell receptor (beta chain) was sequenced within a study of blood T cell repertoires in COVID-19. Turning to the study itself: Acute-phase and convalescent COVID-19 samples originated in the United States, Italy and Spain. In each case, the material was cDNA or gDNA derived from T cells, B-cell-depleted T cells, or PBMCs.

Germline V gene lookup returns CDR1 KGHDR and CDR2 SFDVKD. Trimming removed 3 bases from V and 5 bases from J; junction bases left unmatched: 7. This CDR3 comprises 15 residues. Original methodology: How many nucleated cells were present was estimated from reference gene primer amplification. Data came from immunoSEQ multiplex PCR; TCRdb stores just in-frame clones and leaves some out. Clonal size and the V and J genes are those of that table, whereas D and trimming came from the DNA. This sample yields approximately 65,000 clones, of which 93% are seen a single time; 2.5% to 3% belongs to the top ten.

The source is a man in his 70s with active COVID-19. The V call is TRBV24-1, the J call TRBJ2-5; 8 bases line up with TRBD2. The sample comprised peripheral blood. In DNA, the CDR3 is TGTGCCACCAGTGATCCGGCGCGCGGGGGGGAGACCCAGTACTTC. Translated, it gives CATSDPARGGETQYF.